This TCR beta chain was retrieved from a study of blood T cell repertoires in COVID-19. Study as a whole: Samples of COVID-19 (acute and convalescent) were obtained from the United States, Italy and Spain. Nucleic acid was either cDNA or gDNA, and it came from T cells, B-cell-depleted T cells, or PBMCs.

Sequencing was performed with immunoSEQ multiplex PCR; in TCRdb, only in-frame clones are kept and a portion is missing. The table lists 280,000 or so clones, approximately 86% of them singletons, with less than 2.5% in the top ten. The germline gives CDR1 SGHKS, CDR2 YYEKEE (reference sequence). Trimming took 1 base from V and 4 from J, leaving 12 bases between them. This CDR3 has 15 amino acids. The receptor was isolated from a woman under 40 who had recovered from COVID-19. The rearrangement uses TRBV5-5 and TRBJ1-5, with a possible D match to TRBD1 (6 bases). The sequenced material came from peripheral blood. CDR3 sequence (DNA): TGTGCCAGCAGCTTGAACTCCCAGGGGAATCAGCCCCAGCATTTT. As protein: CASSLNSQGNQPQHF. The full variable domain, with the rest looked up from reference TRBV5-5 and TRBJ1-5, is DAGVTQSPTHLIKTRGQQVTLRCSPISGHKSVSWYQQVLGQGPQFIFQYYEKEERGRGNFPDRFSARQFPNYSSELNVNALLLGDSALYLCASSLNSQGNQPQHFGDGTRLSIL.